The 20 T cell receptor beta chains reported below all come from one sample, sequenced in a study of blood T cell repertoires in COVID-19. TCRdb's copy holds only in-frame clones and misses some; the assay was immunoSEQ multiplex PCR. Of roughly 100,000 clones in the sample, roughly 92% were seen once. Sequencing was performed on peripheral blood. The source is a woman in her forties or fifties with COVID-19, enrolled during active disease.

The chain uses TRBV28 and TRBJ2-1; 12 bases are a match to TRBD1. This CDR3 has 16 residues. Trimming cost V 4 bases and J 5 bases; bases outside gene matches: 6. CDR1 is MDHEN and CDR2 is SYDVKM in the germline V gene. CDR3 protein: CASSYPRDRGHNEQFF. DNA for the CDR3: TGTGCCAGCAGTTACCCCCGGGACAGGGGGCACAATGAGCAGTTCTTC.

A few counts support this clone. The rearrangement links TRBV6-6 to TRBJ1-2; 11 nucleotides line up with TRBD1. Germline assignment: CDR1 MNHNY and CDR2 SVGAGI (reference sequence). V was clipped by 4 bases and J by 8 bases; unmatched bases: 3. This CDR3 contains 13 residues. The CDR3 DNA follows: TGTGCCAGCAGTTGGACAGGGGGCGTAGGCTACACCTTC. This gives the protein CASSWTGGVGYTF.

This clone was counted a few times. The chain couples TRBV18 to TRBJ2-6, with no clear D. Trimming removed 4 bases from V and 0 bases from J, with 13 bases in between. This CDR3 has 17 amino acids. The germline CDR1 and CDR2 sequences are KGHSH and LQKENI. The CDR3 protein is CASSRPLAISGANVLTF. In nucleotides, the CDR3 is TGTGCCAGCTCACGACCGTTAGCAATCTCTGGGGCCAACGTCCTGACTTTC.

V gene TRBV19 combines with J gene TRBJ1-5; D is unresolved. This CDR3 comprises 15 residues. CDR1 and CDR2 (germline): LNHDA, SQIVND (reference sequence). The V end was cut by 3 bases, the J end by 2 bases, with 11 bases between. CDR3 protein: CASSIGSEGNQPQHF. In DNA, the CDR3 is TGTGCCAGTAGTATCGGGTCCGAGGGCAATCAGCCCCAGCATTTT.

The V gene is TRBV4-1, the J gene TRBJ2-2; the D gene is possibly TRBD1 (5 bases). The V and J ends lost 4 bases and 2 bases respectively, with 14 bases between them. This CDR3 has 16 residues. The germline V gene has CDR1 MGHRA and CDR2 YSYEKL. The CDR3 nucleotides read TGCGCCAGCAGCCTCCGACTTGGGGCCAACACCGGGGAGCTGTTTTTT. Its translation is CASSLRLGANTGELFF.

The chain uses TRBV11-2 and TRBJ2-1; 10 bases map to TRBD2. The V segment lost 0 bases and the J segment 2 bases; nucleotides outside the gene matches: 10. The CDR3 sequence is 19 residues long. Germline V gives CDR1 SGHAT, CDR2 FQNNGV. The chain's CDR3 is CASSLEPPQAGGPYNEQFF. For the CDR3, the DNA is TGTGCCAGCAGCTTAGAGCCCCCGCAAGCGGGGGGGCCCTACAATGAGCAGTTCTTC.

This chain links TRBV5-1 with TRBJ2-3; 8 bases are shared with TRBD2. CDR3 length: 16 residues. Germline V gene data show CDR1 as SGHRS and CDR2 as YFSETQ. Trimming cost V 4 bases and J 6 bases; bases outside gene matches: 13. The DNA for the CDR3 is TGCGCCAGCAGCGCCCCGGGACTAGGACGATTGGATACGCAGTATTTT. Amino acid sequence: CASSAPGLGRLDTQYF.

The CDR3 DNA reads as TGTGCCAGCAGCCAAGACAGGCTTTACAATGGTGAGCAGTTCTTC. Translated, it gives CASSQDRLYNGEQFF. This chain joins TRBV6-5 and TRBJ2-1; D perhaps matches TRBD1 (6 bases). Trimming took off 6 bases at V and 9 bases at J, with 21 bases between the two ends. This CDR3 has 15 residues. The germline V gene encodes CDR1 MNHEY and CDR2 SVGAGI.

The chain employs TRBV28 and TRBJ1-6; the D is unclear. The V and J ends lost 7 bases and 8 bases respectively, with 15 bases between them. The germline V gene has CDR1 MDHEN and CDR2 SYDVKM. This CDR3 contains 14 residues. CDR3 nucleotides: TGTGCCAGCATGGAATGGAAAGAGGATTCACCCCTCCACTTT. Protein sequence: CASMEWKEDSPLHF.

This chain uses TRBV2 with TRBJ1-2; a weak D match, TRBD1 (5 bases). Trimming removed 10 bases at V and 5 bases at J, with 11 bases between. The CDR3 length is 11 residues. Germline V CDR1 and CDR2: SNHLY, FYNNEI. In nucleotides, the CDR3 is TGTGCCACTCCCGGGGGGTATGGCTACACCTTC. It yields the protein CATPGGYGYTF. Combining the CDR3 with reference TRBV2 and TRBJ1-2 gives the whole variable domain EPEVTQTPSHQVTQMGQEVILRCVPISNHLYFYWYRQILGQKVEFLVSFYNNEISEKSEIFDDQFSVERPDGSNFTLKIRSTKLEDSAMYFCATPGGYGYTFGSGTRLTVV.

The chain is built from TRBV21-1 and TRBJ1-1; the DNA was not used to check the table's D call, TRBD1. TRBV21-1 is marked as a pseudogene. This CDR3 has 13 residues. Here the CDR3 reads CARGGQMNTEAFF. CDR3 DNA: TGTGCCAGGGGGGGACAGATGAACACTGAAGCTTTCTTT.

The CDR3 DNA reads as TGTGCCAGCGGAGAAACAGGGAGGGTACCAGATACGCAGTATTTT. It encodes CASGETGRVPDTQYF. The V call is TRBV7-6, the J call TRBJ2-3, with D perhaps matching TRBD2 (7 bases). The V and J ends lost 8 bases and 4 bases respectively, with 19 bases between them. The length of the CDR3 is 15 residues. The germline V gene encodes CDR1 SGHVS and CDR2 FNYEAQ.

This clone was recorded a few times. The chain uses TRBV6-5 and TRBJ1-5; D perhaps matches TRBD1 (5 bases). CDR1 MNHEY and CDR2 SVGAGI come from the germline V gene. This CDR3 is 14 amino acids long. The germline V and J ends were trimmed by 7 bases and 6 bases, with 16 bases remaining between them. For the CDR3, the DNA is TGTGCCAGCACCCCTGGGGCCTTGGCTCAGCCCCAGCATTTT. Its protein is CASTPGALAQPQHF.

The V and J genes are TRBV24-1 and TRBJ1-1; TRBD1 might be the D (5 bases). The V gene's germline CDR1 is KGHDR and CDR2 SFDVKD. Deletions cut 7 bases from V and 3 bases from J, with 14 bases between. The CDR3 extends over 14 amino acids. The CDR3 sequence: CATRGTGTYTEAFF. The DNA for the CDR3 is TGTGCCACCAGGGGGACGGGGACTTACACTGAAGCTTTCTTT.

The chain recombines TRBV15 with TRBJ2-5, with D tentatively TRBD2 (6 bases). Germline CDR1 reads LNHNV; CDR2 reads YYDKDF (reference sequence). The V and J ends lost 10 bases and 1 base respectively, with 16 bases between them. This CDR3 comprises 14 residues. The CDR3, as DNA: TGTGCCATCCTGGAGGGTGGATCCCAAGAGACCCAGTACTTC. This encodes CAILEGGSQETQYF.

This clone was seen once. V is TRBV6-5 and J is TRBJ1-3, with 7 nucleotides matching TRBD1. V shed 7 bases and J 3 bases; nucleotides not matched to a gene: 9. CDR3 length equals 15 residues. The V gene's germline CDR1 is MNHEY and CDR2 SVGAGI. CDR3 DNA: TGTGCCAGCATCGAGGGGGCTGCGGGTGGAAACACCATATATTTT. It specifies CASIEGAAGGNTIYF.

V and J are TRBV5-4 and TRBJ2-1; 10 bases fit TRBD1. Germline assignment: CDR1 SGHNT and CDR2 YYREEE (reference sequence). The CDR3 is 15 amino acids. V dropped 7 bases and J dropped 7; count of bases not matched to a gene: 11. The CDR3 coding sequence is TGTGCCAGCCACCTTGGGGGGACAGGGGTAAATGAGCAGTTCTTC. This encodes CASHLGGTGVNEQFF. Full variable domain (remainder filled in from reference TRBV5-4 and TRBJ2-1): ETGVTQSPTHLIKTRGQQVTLRCSSQSGHNTVSWYQQALGQGPQFIFQYYREEENGRGNFPPRFSGLQFPNYSSELNVNALELDDSALYLCASHLGGTGVNEQFFGPGTRLTVL.

The V and J genes are TRBV7-8 and TRBJ1-4, with 9 nucleotides matching TRBD1. CDR1 is SGHVS and CDR2 is FQNEAQ in the germline V gene. The CDR3 is made up of 15 amino acids. Germline trimming cut 5 bases from V and 5 bases from J; bases unmatched to any gene: 6. CDR3: CASSMWDRVNEKLFF. CDR3 bases: TGTGCCAGCAGCATGTGGGACAGGGTGAATGAAAAACTGTTTTTT.

V and J are TRBV2 and TRBJ1-5; 8 bases are a match to TRBD1. Germline-derived CDR1 and CDR2 are SNHLY and FYNNEI. V lost 6 bases to trimming and J lost 4 bases; unmatched junction nucleotides: 8. CDR3 length: 15 residues. CDR3 DNA: TGTGCCAGCAGCTCCCTGAGGACAGGGAATCAGCCCCAGCATTTT. As protein: CASSSLRTGNQPQHF.

The chain has TRBV2 and TRBJ2-2, with D possibly TRBD2 on 5 matching bases. Germline values: CDR1 SNHLY, CDR2 FYNNEI. Trimming took 1 base from V and 4 from J, leaving 13 bases between them. The length of the CDR3 is 16 residues. CDR3 region: CASSEDGGVFTGELFF. CDR3 nucleotide sequence: TGTGCCAGCAGTGAAGATGGAGGCGTCTTCACCGGGGAGCTGTTTTTT. Together with reference TRBV2 and TRBJ2-2, the CDR3 gives the full variable domain: EPEVTQTPSHQVTQMGQEVILRCVPISNHLYFYWYRQILGQKVEFLVSFYNNEISEKSEIFDDQFSVERPDGSNFTLKIRSTKLEDSAMYFCASSEDGGVFTGELFFGEGSRLTVL.